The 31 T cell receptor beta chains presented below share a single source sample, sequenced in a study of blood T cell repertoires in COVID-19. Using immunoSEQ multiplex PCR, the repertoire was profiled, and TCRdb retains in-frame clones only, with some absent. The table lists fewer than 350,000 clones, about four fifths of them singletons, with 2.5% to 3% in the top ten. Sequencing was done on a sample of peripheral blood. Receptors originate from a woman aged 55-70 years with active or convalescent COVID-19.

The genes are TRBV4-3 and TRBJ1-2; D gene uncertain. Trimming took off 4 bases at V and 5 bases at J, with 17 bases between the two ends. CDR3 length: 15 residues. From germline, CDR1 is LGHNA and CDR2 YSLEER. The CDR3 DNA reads TGCGCCAGCAGCCCCTCCCTTCGAGTCGAGTATGGCTACACCTTC. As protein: CASSPSLRVEYGYTF.

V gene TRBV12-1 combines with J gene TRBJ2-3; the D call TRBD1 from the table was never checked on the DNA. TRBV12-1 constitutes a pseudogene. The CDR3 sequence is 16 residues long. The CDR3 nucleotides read TGTGCCAGCAGCTTTGCGCATTTCATGGCCACAGATACGCAGTATTTT. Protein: CASSFAHFMATDTQYF.

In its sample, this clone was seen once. This chain's CDR3 is CASSAGPGGYTF. As DNA, the CDR3 is TGTGCCAGCAGCGCCGGTCCAGGTGGCTACACCTTC. The rearrangement joins TRBV5-6 to TRBJ1-2; D gene ambiguous. CDR3 length equals 12 residues. With 4 bases removed from V and 7 bases from J, the gap between germline ends came to 11 bases. Germline CDR1 reads SGHDT; CDR2 reads YYEEEE.

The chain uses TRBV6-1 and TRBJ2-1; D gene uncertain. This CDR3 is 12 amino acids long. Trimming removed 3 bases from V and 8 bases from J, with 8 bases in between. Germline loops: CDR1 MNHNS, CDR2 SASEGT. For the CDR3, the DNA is TGTGCCAGCAGTGATACGGTTTATGAGCAGTTCTTC. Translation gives CASSDTVYEQFF.

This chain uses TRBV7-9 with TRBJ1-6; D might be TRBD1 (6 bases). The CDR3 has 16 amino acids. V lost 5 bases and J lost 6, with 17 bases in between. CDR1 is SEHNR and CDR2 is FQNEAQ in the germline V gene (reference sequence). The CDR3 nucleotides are TGTGCCAGCAGCCTATTCTTCGGGACACGTAATTCACCCCTCCACTTT. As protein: CASSLFFGTRNSPLHF.

The CDR3 coding sequence is TGTGCCAGCAGCCAAGACGCCAGGAAAGTGACCCAGTACTTC. Its translation is CASSQDARKVTQYF. The chain carries TRBV4-2 and TRBJ2-5; D uncertain. The germline V gene encodes CDR1 LGHNA and CDR2 YNFKEQ. The CDR3 has 14 residues. Trimming removed 0 bases from V and 7 bases from J, with 12 bases in between.

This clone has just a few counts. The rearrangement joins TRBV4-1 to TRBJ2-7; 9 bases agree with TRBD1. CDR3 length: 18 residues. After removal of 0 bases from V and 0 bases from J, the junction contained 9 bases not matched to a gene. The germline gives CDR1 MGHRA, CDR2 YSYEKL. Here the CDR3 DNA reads TGCGCCAGCAGCCAAGATGGTACGACAGGGGGTAACTCCTACGAGCAGTACTTC. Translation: CASSQDGTTGGNSYEQYF.

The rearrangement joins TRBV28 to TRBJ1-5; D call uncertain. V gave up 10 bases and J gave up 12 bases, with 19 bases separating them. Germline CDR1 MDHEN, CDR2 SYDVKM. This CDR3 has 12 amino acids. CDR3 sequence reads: CATFVDPRHQHF. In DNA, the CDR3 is TGTGCCACCTTCGTCGACCCCCGACACCAGCATTTT.

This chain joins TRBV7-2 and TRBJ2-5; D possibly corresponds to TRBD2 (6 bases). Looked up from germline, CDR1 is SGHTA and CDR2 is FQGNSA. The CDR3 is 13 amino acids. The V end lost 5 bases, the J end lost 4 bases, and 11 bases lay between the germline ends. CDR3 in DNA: TGTGCCAGCAGCCCTAGCGCCCCAGAGACCCAGTACTTC. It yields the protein CASSPSAPETQYF.

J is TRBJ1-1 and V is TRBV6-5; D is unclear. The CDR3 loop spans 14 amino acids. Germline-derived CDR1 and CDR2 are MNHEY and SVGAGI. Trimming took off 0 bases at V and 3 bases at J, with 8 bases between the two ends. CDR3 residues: CASSYSSPDTEAFF. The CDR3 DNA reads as TGTGCCAGCAGTTACTCATCCCCGGACACTGAAGCTTTCTTT.

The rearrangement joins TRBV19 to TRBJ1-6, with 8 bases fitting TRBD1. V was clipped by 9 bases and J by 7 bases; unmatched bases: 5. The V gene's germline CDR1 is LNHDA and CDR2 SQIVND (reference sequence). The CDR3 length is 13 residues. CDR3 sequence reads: CASKDRVNSPLHF. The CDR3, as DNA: TGTGCCAGCAAGGACAGGGTCAATTCACCCCTCCACTTT.

CDR3 residues: CASSPRAQGDQPQHF. CDR3 bases: TGTGCCAGCAGCCCCCGCGCGCAGGGGGATCAGCCCCAGCATTTT. The chain links TRBV6-5 to TRBJ1-5; TRBD1 agrees at 7 bases. V was pared by 6 bases and J by 5 bases, with 10 bases of the junction left unmatched. Germline values: CDR1 MNHEY, CDR2 SVGAGI. The length of the CDR3 is 15 residues.

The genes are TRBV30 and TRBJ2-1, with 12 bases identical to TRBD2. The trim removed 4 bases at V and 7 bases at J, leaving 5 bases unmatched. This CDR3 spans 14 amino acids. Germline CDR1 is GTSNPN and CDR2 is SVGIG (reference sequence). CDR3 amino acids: CAWTSGGAKNEQFF. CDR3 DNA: TGTGCCTGGACTAGCGGGGGGGCCAAGAATGAGCAGTTCTTC.

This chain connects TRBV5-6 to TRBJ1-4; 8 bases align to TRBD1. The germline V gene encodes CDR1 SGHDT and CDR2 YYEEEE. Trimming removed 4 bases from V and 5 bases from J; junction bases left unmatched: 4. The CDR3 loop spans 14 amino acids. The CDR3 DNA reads TGTGCCAGCAGCGATACAGGGGGGAATGAAAAACTGTTTTTT. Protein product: CASSDTGGNEKLFF.

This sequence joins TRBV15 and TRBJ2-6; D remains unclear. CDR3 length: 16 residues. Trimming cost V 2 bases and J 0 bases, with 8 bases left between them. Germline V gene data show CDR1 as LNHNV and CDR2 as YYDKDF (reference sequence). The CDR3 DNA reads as TGTGCCACCAGCAGAACAGCCGTCTCTGGGGCCAACGTCCTGACTTTC. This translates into CATSRTAVSGANVLTF. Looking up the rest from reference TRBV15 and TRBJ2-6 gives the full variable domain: DAMVIQNPRYQVTQFGKPVTLSCSQTLNHNVMYWYQQKSSQAPKLLFHYYDKDFNNEADTPDNFQSRRPNTSFCFLDIRSPGLGDTAMYLCATSRTAVSGANVLTFGAGSRLTVL.

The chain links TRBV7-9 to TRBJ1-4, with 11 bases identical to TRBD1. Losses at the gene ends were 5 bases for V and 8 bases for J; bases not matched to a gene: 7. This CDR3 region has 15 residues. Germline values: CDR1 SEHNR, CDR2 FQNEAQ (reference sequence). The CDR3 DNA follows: TGTGCCAGCAGCCGCAGGGACAGGGGGGACGAAAAACTGTTTTTT. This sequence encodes CASSRRDRGDEKLFF.

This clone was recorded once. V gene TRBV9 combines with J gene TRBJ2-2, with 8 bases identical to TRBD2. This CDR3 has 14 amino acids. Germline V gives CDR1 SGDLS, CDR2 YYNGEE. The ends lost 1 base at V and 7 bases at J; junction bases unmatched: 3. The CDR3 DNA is TGTGCCAGCAGCGTAAGACGGGAGGGCGGGGAGCTGTTTTTT. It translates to CASSVRREGGELFF. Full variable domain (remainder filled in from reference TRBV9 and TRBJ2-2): DSGVTQTPKHLITATGQRVTLRCSPRSGDLSVYWYQQSLDQGLQFLIQYYNGEERAKGNILERFSAQQFPDLHSELNLSSLELGDSALYFCASSVRREGGELFFGEGSRLTVL.

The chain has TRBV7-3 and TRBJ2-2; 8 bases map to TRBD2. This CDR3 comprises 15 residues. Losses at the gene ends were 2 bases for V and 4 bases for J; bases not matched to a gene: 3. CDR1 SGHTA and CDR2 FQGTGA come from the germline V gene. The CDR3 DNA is TGTGCCAGCAGCTTAGACGGGGGGGCCACCGGGGAGCTGTTTTTT. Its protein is CASSLDGGATGELFF. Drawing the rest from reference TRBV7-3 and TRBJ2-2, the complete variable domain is GAGVSQTPSNKVTEKGKYVELRCDPISGHTALYWYRQSLGQGPEFLIYFQGTGAADDSGLPNDRFFAVRPEGSVSTLKIQRTERGDSAVYLCASSLDGGATGELFFGEGSRLTVL.

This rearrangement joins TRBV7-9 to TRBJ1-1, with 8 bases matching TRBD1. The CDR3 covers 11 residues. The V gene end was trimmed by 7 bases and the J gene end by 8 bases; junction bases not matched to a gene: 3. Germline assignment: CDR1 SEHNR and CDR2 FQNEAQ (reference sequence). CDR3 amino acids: CASNRQGEAFF. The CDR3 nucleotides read TGTGCCAGCAACAGACAGGGGGAAGCTTTCTTT.

The CDR3 coding sequence is TGTGCCAGCAGGGGTGACAGGGCCTACGAGCAGTACTTC. This sequence encodes CASRGDRAYEQYF. The gene calls are TRBV6-5 and TRBJ2-7; 7 nucleotides line up with TRBD1. Trimming at V came to 6 bases and at J to 2 bases, leaving 4 bases not matched to a gene. The CDR3 length is 13 residues. CDR1 MNHEY and CDR2 SVGAGI come from the germline V gene.

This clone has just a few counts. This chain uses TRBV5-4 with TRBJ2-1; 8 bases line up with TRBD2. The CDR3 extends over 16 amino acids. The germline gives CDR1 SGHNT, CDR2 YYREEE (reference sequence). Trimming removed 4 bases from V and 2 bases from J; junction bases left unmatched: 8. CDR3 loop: CASSLNSGEAYNEQFF. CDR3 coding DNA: TGTGCCAGCAGCCTCAATAGCGGGGAGGCCTACAATGAGCAGTTCTTC.

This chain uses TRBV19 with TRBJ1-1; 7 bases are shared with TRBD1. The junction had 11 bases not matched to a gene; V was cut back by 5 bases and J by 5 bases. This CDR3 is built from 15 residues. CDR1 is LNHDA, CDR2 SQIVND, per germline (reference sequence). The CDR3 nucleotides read TGTGCCAGTAGTCCAAGTACAGGGGTGGAAACTGAAGCTTTCTTT. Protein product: CASSPSTGVETEAFF.

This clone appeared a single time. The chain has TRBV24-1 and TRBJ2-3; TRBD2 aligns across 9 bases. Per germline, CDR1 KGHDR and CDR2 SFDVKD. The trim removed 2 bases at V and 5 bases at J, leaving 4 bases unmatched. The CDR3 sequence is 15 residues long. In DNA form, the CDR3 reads TGTGCCACCAGTGATTCGGGACTAGCCGGAGATACGCAGTATTTT. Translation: CATSDSGLAGDTQYF.

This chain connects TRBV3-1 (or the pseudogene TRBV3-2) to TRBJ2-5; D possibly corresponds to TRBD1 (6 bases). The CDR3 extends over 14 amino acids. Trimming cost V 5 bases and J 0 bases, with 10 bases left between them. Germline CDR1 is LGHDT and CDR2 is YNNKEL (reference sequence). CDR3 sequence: CASSATGNQETQYF. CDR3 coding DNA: TGTGCCAGCAGCGCCACAGGGAACCAAGAGACCCAGTACTTC.

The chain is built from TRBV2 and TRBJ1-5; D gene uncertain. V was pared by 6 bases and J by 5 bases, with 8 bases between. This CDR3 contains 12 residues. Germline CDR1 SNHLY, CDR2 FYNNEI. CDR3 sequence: CASSLYYQPQHF. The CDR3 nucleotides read TGTGCCAGCAGCCTTTACTATCAGCCCCAGCATTTT. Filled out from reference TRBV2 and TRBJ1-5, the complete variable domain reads EPEVTQTPSHQVTQMGQEVILRCVPISNHLYFYWYRQILGQKVEFLVSFYNNEISEKSEIFDDQFSVERPDGSNFTLKIRSTKLEDSAMYFCASSLYYQPQHFGDGTRLSIL.

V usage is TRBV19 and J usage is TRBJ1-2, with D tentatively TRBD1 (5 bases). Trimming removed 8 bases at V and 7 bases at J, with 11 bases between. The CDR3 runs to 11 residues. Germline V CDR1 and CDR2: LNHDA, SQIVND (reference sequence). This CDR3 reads CASGPTVGYTF. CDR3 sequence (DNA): TGTGCCAGTGGACCGACAGTTGGCTACACCTTC.

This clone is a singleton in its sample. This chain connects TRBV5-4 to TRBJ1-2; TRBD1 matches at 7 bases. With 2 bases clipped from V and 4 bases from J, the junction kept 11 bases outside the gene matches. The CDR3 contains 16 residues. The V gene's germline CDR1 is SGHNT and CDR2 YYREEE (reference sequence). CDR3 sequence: CASSFLGGGRSYGYTF. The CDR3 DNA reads TGTGCCAGCAGCTTTCTTGGAGGGGGCAGGAGCTATGGCTACACCTTC.

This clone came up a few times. The CDR3 region has the DNA TGTGCCAGCAGTTGGGTCCCGGGGTTTATAGATTCACCCCTCCACTTT. It translates to CASSWVPGFIDSPLHF. The V and J genes are TRBV2 and TRBJ1-6; D is unresolved. Trimming took off 5 bases at V and 8 bases at J, with 19 bases between the two ends. Germline CDR1 reads SNHLY; CDR2 reads FYNNEI. The CDR3 consists of 16 residues.

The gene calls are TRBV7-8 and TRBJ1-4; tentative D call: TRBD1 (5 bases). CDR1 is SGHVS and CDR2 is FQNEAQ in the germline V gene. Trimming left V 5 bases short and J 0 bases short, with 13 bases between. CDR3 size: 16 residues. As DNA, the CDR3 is TGTGCCAGCAGCCGAATTACAGGAGCAACTAATGAAAAACTGTTTTTT. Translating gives CASSRITGATNEKLFF.

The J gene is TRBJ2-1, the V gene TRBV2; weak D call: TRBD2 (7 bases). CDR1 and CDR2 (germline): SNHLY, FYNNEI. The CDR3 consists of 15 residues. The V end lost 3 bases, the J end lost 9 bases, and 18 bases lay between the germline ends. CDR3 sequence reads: CASSERGGANPEQFF. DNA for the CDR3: TGTGCCAGCAGTGAGAGGGGGGGCGCAAATCCTGAGCAGTTCTTC. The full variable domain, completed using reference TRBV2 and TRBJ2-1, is EPEVTQTPSHQVTQMGQEVILRCVPISNHLYFYWYRQILGQKVEFLVSFYNNEISEKSEIFDDQFSVERPDGSNFTLKIRSTKLEDSAMYFCASSERGGANPEQFFGPGTRLTVL.

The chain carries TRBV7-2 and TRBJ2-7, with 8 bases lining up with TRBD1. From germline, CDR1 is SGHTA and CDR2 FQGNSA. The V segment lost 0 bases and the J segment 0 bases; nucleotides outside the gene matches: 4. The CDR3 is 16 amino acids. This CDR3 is CASSLAGTGSSYEQYF. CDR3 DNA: TGTGCCAGCAGCTTAGCCGGGACAGGAAGCTCCTACGAGCAGTACTTC.